This TCR beta chain came from a study of blood T cell repertoires in COVID-19. Across about 22 US areas, participants ranged in age from about 18 to 90 years. Assignment of participants to cohorts was predicated upon participant-reported clinical history. In the original workflow: The assay estimated nucleated cells by amplifying reference gene primers. Sequencing used immunoSEQ multiplex PCR; TCRdb keeps in-frame clones, though not all of them. That table is the source of V, J and clone size, and D and trimming were worked out from the DNA. The table includes roughly 150,000 clones, 65% to 85% detected once. The sequenced material came from PBMCs or T cells enriched from blood (not recorded which). The source is a woman aged 40-49 years with acute COVID-19.

The CDR3 reads CASSFGTGPNTIYF. CDR3 sequence (DNA): TGCGCCAGCAGTTTCGGGACAGGGCCGAACACCATATATTTT. This chain joins TRBV5-1 and TRBJ1-3, with 9 bases aligning to TRBD1. The V and J ends lost 5 bases and 7 bases, in that order; junction bases with no gene match: 7. This CDR3 contains 14 residues. Germline assignment: CDR1 SGHRS and CDR2 YFSETQ.